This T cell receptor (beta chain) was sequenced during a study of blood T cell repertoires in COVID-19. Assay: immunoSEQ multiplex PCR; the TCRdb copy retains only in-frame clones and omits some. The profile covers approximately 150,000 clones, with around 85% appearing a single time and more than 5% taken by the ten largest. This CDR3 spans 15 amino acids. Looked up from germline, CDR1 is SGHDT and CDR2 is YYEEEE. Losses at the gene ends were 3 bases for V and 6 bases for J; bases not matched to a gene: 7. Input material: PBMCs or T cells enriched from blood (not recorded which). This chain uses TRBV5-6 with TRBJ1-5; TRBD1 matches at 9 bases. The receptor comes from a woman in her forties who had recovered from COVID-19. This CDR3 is CASSSDRGVSQPQHF. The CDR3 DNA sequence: TGTGCCAGCAGCTCAGACAGGGGGGTTTCTCAGCCCCAGCATTTT.